This T cell receptor beta chain was obtained from a study of vaccination and CD4 T cells after COVID-19. This sample's treatment: roughly ten-day PBMC culture with coronavirus spike peptide pools or control peptides (ViraFEST assay). Study conclusions and caveats: Within convalescent individuals, 304 out of 307 vaccine-specific clones proved to be spike mono-reactive.

Note on this clonotype: Its antigen is unidentified.

Cultured CD4+ T cell DNA was sequenced using the Oncomine TCR Beta short-read assay. TCRdb fed the PCR reads into MiXCR, producing one record per CDR3 protein. Of roughly 20,000 distinct CDR3 sequences detected, about 42% appear once; the ten largest clones hold 27%. The CDR3 has 14 amino acids. Germline CDR1 MNHEY, CDR2 SMNVEV (reference sequence). V lost 6 bases to trimming and J lost 6 bases; unmatched junction nucleotides: 6. The gene calls are TRBV27 and TRBJ2-3; 10 bases align to TRBD1. The sequencing here drew on CD4+ T cells from blood, cultured in vitro, taken before SARS-CoV-2 vaccination. This TCR came from a human donor who received a COVID-19 vaccine. The CDR3 spells CASSLTGGYDTQYF. The DNA of the CDR3 is TGTGCCAGCAGCCTGACAGGGGGCTATGATACGCAGTATTTT.